These 16 T cell receptor beta chains came from one sample sequenced in a study of blood T cell repertoires in COVID-19. Profiled with immunoSEQ multiplex PCR; TCRdb holds only in-frame clones, not every one. The sample lists some 390,000 clones, 80% to 90% seen once, with around 1.1% in the top ten. The specimen sequenced was PBMCs or T cells enriched from blood (not recorded which). Every receptor here comes from a man between 25 and 39 years old who had recovered from COVID-19.

The chain combines TRBV6-2 or TRBV6-3 with TRBJ2-7, with D uncertain. The CDR3 sequence is 12 residues long. Germline V gene sequence: CDR1 MNHEY, CDR2 SVGEGT. The V end lost 6 bases, the J end lost 3 bases, and 9 bases lay between the germline ends. The CDR3 nucleotides read TGTGCCAGCAGGTACACAGACTACGAGCAGTACTTC. Its translation is CASRYTDYEQYF.

This chain connects TRBV5-1 to TRBJ2-1; a weak D match, TRBD1 (6 bases). The CDR3 extends over 14 amino acids. Germline V lookup: CDR1 SGHRS, CDR2 YFSETQ. The germline V and J ends were trimmed by 5 bases and 5 bases, with 14 bases remaining between them. CDR3 in DNA: TGCGCCAGCAGGCCCAGGGGCTCGGACAATGAGCAGTTCTTC. Encoded protein: CASRPRGSDNEQFF.

This clone occurred once. This CDR3 is CASSYLGNTEAFF. The DNA of the CDR3 is TGTGCCAGCAGTTACCTAGGTAACACTGAAGCTTTCTTT. This sequence joins TRBV6-2 or TRBV6-3 and TRBJ1-1; no clear D. The CDR3 covers 13 residues. Trimming removed 2 bases from V and 2 bases from J, with 6 bases in between. Germline V gene sequence: CDR1 MNHEY, CDR2 SVGEGT.

V usage is TRBV19 and J usage is TRBJ2-7; D is possibly TRBD2 (6 bases). V lost 4 bases to trimming and J lost 3 bases, with 25 bases between them. Per the germline V gene, CDR1 is LNHDA and CDR2 is SQIVND (reference sequence). The CDR3 is 18 amino acids. The chain's CDR3 is CASSTAGTASHLHYEQYF. As DNA, the CDR3 is TGTGCCAGTAGTACAGCCGGGACTGCCTCTCACTTACACTACGAGCAGTACTTC.

The genes are TRBV15 and TRBJ2-7; 13 bases are shared with TRBD2. The CDR3 covers 17 residues. Germline trimming cut 6 bases from V and 3 bases from J; bases unmatched to any gene: 11. Germline loops: CDR1 LNHNV, CDR2 YYDKDF (reference sequence). For the CDR3, the DNA is TGTGCCACCAGACCGGGACTAGCGGGAAGAACTAACTACGAGCAGTACTTC. Amino acid sequence: CATRPGLAGRTNYEQYF.

This clone was detected only a few times. CDR3 DNA: TGTGCCAGCAGCTTAGCGACCGTTGGCGGGAGCCACAATGAGCAGTTCTTC. Its translation: CASSLATVGGSHNEQFF. The rearrangement joins TRBV7-8 to TRBJ2-1; 7 bases line up with TRBD2. With V trimmed by 0 bases and J by 5 bases, 10 bases remained unmatched. The CDR3 is made up of 17 amino acids. In germline, CDR1 is SGHVS, CDR2 FQNEAQ.

The chain combines TRBV3-1 (or the pseudogene TRBV3-2) with TRBJ2-2; 10 bases map to TRBD1. The CDR3 runs 16 residues. Trimming took 2 bases from V and 5 from J; bases not matched to a gene: 5. Germline-derived CDR1 and CDR2 are LGHDT and YNNKEL (reference sequence). CDR3 amino acids: CASSQTRTGGTGELFF. The DNA for the CDR3 is TGTGCCAGCAGCCAAACCCGGACAGGGGGAACCGGGGAGCTGTTTTTT.

The rearrangement uses TRBV28 and TRBJ1-4; TRBD1 matches at 7 bases. The CDR3 sequence is 14 residues long. The trim removed 4 bases at V and 7 bases at J, leaving 6 bases unmatched. The V gene's germline CDR1 is MDHEN and CDR2 SYDVKM. The CDR3 DNA is TGTGCCAGCAGTTCGAGGGGGCGGCGTGAAAAACTGTTTTTT. It codes for CASSSRGRREKLFF.

Written as DNA, the CDR3 is TGTGCCAGCAGCCGGGGGACAGGGGAAAATGAGCAGTTCTTC. Translating it yields CASSRGTGENEQFF. V is TRBV3-1 (or the pseudogene TRBV3-2) and J is TRBJ2-1; the match to TRBD1 covers 10 bases. V trimming: 4 bases; J trimming: 7 bases; junction bases outside the gene matches: 4. There are 14 residues in the CDR3. Germline V lookup: CDR1 LGHDT, CDR2 YNNKEL (reference sequence).

This clone appeared a single time. V is TRBV5-1 and J is TRBJ2-2; the D gene is possibly TRBD2 (7 bases). The V end lost 0 bases, the J end lost 7 bases, and 10 bases lay between the germline ends. The CDR3 spans 14 residues. Germline V gives CDR1 SGHRS, CDR2 YFSETQ. CDR3 amino acids: CASSLAGGHGELFF. As DNA, the CDR3 is TGCGCCAGCAGCTTGGCCGGGGGGCACGGGGAGCTGTTTTTT. Full variable domain (outside the CDR3, taken from reference TRBV5-1 and TRBJ2-2): KAGVTQTPRYLIKTRGQQVTLSCSPISGHRSVSWYQQTPGQGLQFLFEYFSETQRNKGNFPGRFSGRQFSNSRSEMNVSTLELGDSALYLCASSLAGGHGELFFGEGSRLTVL.

This clone was observed a handful of times. CDR3 in amino acids: CASSLEGGHAYEQYF. CDR3 DNA: TGTGCCAGCAGTTTGGAGGGCGGACACGCCTACGAGCAGTACTTC. This sequence joins TRBV28 and TRBJ2-7, with D maybe TRBD2 (6 bases). The length of the CDR3 is 15 residues. Trimming took 3 bases from V and 2 from J, leaving 14 bases between them. CDR1 and CDR2 (germline): MDHEN, SYDVKM.

V and J are TRBV19 and TRBJ1-2, with 10 bases that match TRBD1. The CDR3 is made up of 13 amino acids. Trimming took 10 bases from V and 6 from J; bases not matched to a gene: 8. CDR1 and CDR2 from the germline V gene are LNHDA and SQIVND (reference sequence). CDR3 region: CATQPGQGNGYTF. DNA of the CDR3: TGTGCCACCCAACCGGGACAGGGGAATGGCTACACCTTC.

The V call is TRBV30, the J call TRBJ2-5; 7 bases match TRBD2. The CDR3 consists of 14 residues. Looked up from germline, CDR1 is GTSNPN and CDR2 is SVGIG (reference sequence). V shed 0 bases, J shed 5 bases, and the junction held 6 bases outside the gene matches. In DNA form, the CDR3 reads TGTGCCTGGAGTGTCGGGGGGAGTAGGGAGACCCAGTACTTC. This encodes CAWSVGGSRETQYF.

The rearrangement links TRBV5-1 to TRBJ1-6; D is unclear. The CDR3 contains 18 residues. CDR1 and CDR2 from the germline V gene are SGHRS and YFSETQ. The germline V and J ends were trimmed by 0 bases and 6 bases, with 19 bases remaining between them. The CDR3 region is CASSLVPGRVRGNSPLHF. In nucleotides, the CDR3 is TGCGCCAGCAGCTTGGTCCCTGGGAGGGTTCGTGGTAATTCACCCCTCCACTTT.

The table lists this clone with many counts. The rearrangement links TRBV4-2 to TRBJ2-1; TRBD2 is a possible D gene (6 bases). CDR1 LGHNA and CDR2 YNFKEQ come from the germline V gene. The CDR3 spans 14 residues. Trimming removed 4 bases from V and 5 bases from J, with 12 bases in between. The CDR3 DNA reads TGTGCCAGCAGCCCAACGACTAGGAACAATGAGCAGTTCTTC. It encodes CASSPTTRNNEQFF.

The V gene is TRBV4-2, the J gene TRBJ1-2, with 8 bases matching TRBD1. CDR1 is LGHNA, CDR2 YNFKEQ, per germline. The CDR3 sequence is 16 residues long. The J segment lost 7 bases and the V segment lost 4 bases, leaving 14 bases of the junction unmatched. CDR3 DNA: TGTGCCAGCAGCCCTGGGACAGGTGGGGGCCTTTTTGGCTACACCTTC. Translation gives CASSPGTGGGLFGYTF.